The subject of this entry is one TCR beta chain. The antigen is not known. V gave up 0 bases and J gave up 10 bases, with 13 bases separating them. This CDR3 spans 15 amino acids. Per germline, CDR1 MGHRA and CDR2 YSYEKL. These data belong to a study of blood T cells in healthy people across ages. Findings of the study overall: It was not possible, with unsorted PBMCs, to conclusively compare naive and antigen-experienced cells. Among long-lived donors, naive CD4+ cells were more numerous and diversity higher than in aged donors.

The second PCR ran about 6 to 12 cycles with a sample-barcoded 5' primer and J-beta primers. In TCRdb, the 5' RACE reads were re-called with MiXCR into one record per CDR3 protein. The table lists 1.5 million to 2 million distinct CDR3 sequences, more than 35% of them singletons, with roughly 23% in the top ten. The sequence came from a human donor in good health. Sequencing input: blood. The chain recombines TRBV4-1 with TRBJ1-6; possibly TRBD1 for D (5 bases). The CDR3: CASSQEEGRSSPLHF. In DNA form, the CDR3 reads TGCGCCAGCAGCCAAGAAGAGGGACGAAGCTCACCCCTCCACTTT.